This T cell receptor beta chain stems from a study of CD8+CD57+ T cells in acquired aplastic anemia. General study results and limits: Some 31 CD8+ CDR3 sequences were shared between patients and controls.

Profiles of TCR beta VDJ and CDR3 were generated from a genomic DNA template. TCRdb itself ran the reads through MiXCR, one entry per CDR3 protein. The data show 80,000 or so distinct CDR3 sequences, roughly half seen once. To note about this clonotype: Its antigen remains unknown.

The CDR3 is 16 amino acids. Per the germline V gene, CDR1 is KGHDR and CDR2 is SFDVKD. Trimming took 3 bases from V and 9 from J; bases not matched to a gene: 11. The receptor was isolated from a human donor in good health, serving as a control. The specimen was sorted CD4+, CD8+, or CD8+CD57+ T cells (not recorded which) from PBMCs. The chain links TRBV24-1 to TRBJ2-1; TRBD2 matches at 9 bases. CDR3 sequence reads: CATSDQLTSGRGEQFF. In nucleotides, the CDR3 is TGTGCCACCAGTGATCAACTCACTAGCGGGCGGGGTGAGCAGTTCTTC.